There are a few counts of the clone carrying this T cell receptor beta chain. As yet, its antigen is unknown. Molecular barcoding with unique molecular identifiers was used for the TCRbeta library. Via MiXCR, TCRdb re-called the PCR reads, giving one row per CDR3 protein. This sample has hundreds of thousands of distinct CDR3 sequences, with 10% found just once. This sample was included in a study of T-cell reconstitution after alpha-beta-depleted transplantation in children. Regarding the study as a whole: A year post-transplant, T-cell counts and diversity derived mostly from newly produced T cells.

The TCR originated in a boy younger than two with acute myeloid leukemia, due to receive a stem cell transplant. This sample comprised PBMCs, obtained before TCRalphabeta/CD19-depleted stem cell transplant.

The CDR3 region is CSARPGQGRTGELFF. The CDR3 nucleotides are TGCAGTGCTAGGCCCGGACAGGGGAGGACCGGGGAGCTGTTTTTT. The rearrangement links TRBV20-1 to TRBJ2-2; 9 nucleotides line up with TRBD1. The CDR3 loop spans 15 amino acids. V shed 3 bases, J shed 5 bases, and the junction held 7 bases outside the gene matches. The V gene's germline CDR1 is DFQATT and CDR2 SNEGSKA (reference sequence).